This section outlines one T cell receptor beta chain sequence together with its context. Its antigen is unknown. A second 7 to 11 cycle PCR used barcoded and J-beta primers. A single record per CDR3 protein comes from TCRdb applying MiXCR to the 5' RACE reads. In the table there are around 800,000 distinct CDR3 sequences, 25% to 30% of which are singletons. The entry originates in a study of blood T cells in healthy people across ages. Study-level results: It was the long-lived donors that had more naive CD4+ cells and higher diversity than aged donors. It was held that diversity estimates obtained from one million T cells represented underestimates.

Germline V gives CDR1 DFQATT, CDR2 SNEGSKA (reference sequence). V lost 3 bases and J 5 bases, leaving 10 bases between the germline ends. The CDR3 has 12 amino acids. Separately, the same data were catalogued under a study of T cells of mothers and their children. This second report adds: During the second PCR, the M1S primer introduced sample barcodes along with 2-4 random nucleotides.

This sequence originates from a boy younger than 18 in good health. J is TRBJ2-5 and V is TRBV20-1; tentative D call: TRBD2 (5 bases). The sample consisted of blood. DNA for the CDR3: TGCAGTGCTAGTGCTCAGCGGGAGACCCAGTACTTC. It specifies CSASAQRETQYF.